The 25 T cell receptor beta chains listed next were all sequenced from one sample in a study of control samples from healthy donors and cancer patients. Clones were sequenced by immunoSEQ multiplex PCR, and TCRdb holds only the in-frame ones, with some missing. The data contain roughly 120,000 clones, 80% to 90% of them singletons. The specimen was PBMCs. The receptor source for this set is a woman in her forties or fifties with colorectal cancer.

The chain is built from TRBV9 and TRBJ1-1; 8 bases line up with TRBD1. Germline loops: CDR1 SGDLS, CDR2 YYNGEE. This CDR3 is 15 amino acids long. Germline trimming cut 0 bases from V and 3 bases from J; bases unmatched to any gene: 4. CDR3 in amino acids: CASSVGRGLDTEAFF. Written as DNA, the CDR3 is TGTGCCAGCAGCGTAGGCAGGGGGCTGGACACTGAAGCTTTCTTT.

The V call is TRBV19, the J call TRBJ1-2; possible D gene TRBD1, 6 bases. V dropped 7 bases and J dropped 4 bases, with 22 bases sitting between them. Germline values: CDR1 LNHDA, CDR2 SQIVND (reference sequence). The CDR3 has 16 amino acids. The CDR3 coding sequence is TGTGCCAGTAAAGGTTCTTCGAGAGGACAGCTCTATGGCTACACCTTC. Its translation is CASKGSSRGQLYGYTF. The full variable domain, with the rest looked up from reference TRBV19 and TRBJ1-2, is DGGITQSPKYLFRKEGQNVTLSCEQNLNHDAMYWYRQDPGQGLRLIYYSQIVNDFQKGDIAEGYSVSREKKESFPLTVTSAQKNPTAFYLCASKGSSRGQLYGYTFGSGTRLTVV.

The V call is TRBV7-8, the J call TRBJ2-2; no definite D call. Trimming stripped 7 bases from V and 0 bases from J, with 15 bases between. The CDR3 sequence is 16 residues long. The germline V gene has CDR1 SGHVS and CDR2 FQNEAQ. The CDR3 loop reads CASTQFSEANTGELFF. CDR3 in DNA: TGTGCCAGCACCCAATTCTCTGAAGCGAACACCGGGGAGCTGTTTTTT.

The chain couples TRBV3-1 (or the pseudogene TRBV3-2) to TRBJ2-3; TRBD2 agrees at 12 bases. The CDR3 is made up of 20 amino acids. The V and J ends lost 0 bases and 2 bases, in that order; junction bases with no gene match: 12. Germline-derived CDR1 and CDR2 are LGHDT and YNNKEL (reference sequence). The CDR3 loop is CASSQETSGSSFFTTDTQYF. In DNA form, the CDR3 reads TGTGCCAGCAGCCAAGAGACTAGCGGGAGTTCTTTTTTTACCACAGATACGCAGTATTTT.

This chain uses TRBV6-2 or TRBV6-3 with TRBJ1-5; D ambiguous. Germline CDR1 and CDR2: MNHEY and SVGEGT. The CDR3 length is 15 residues. V lost 4 bases, J lost 1 base, and 11 bases lay in between. The CDR3 DNA is TGTGCCAGCAGTTCCAGTGGTGTGAGCAATCAGCCCCAGCATTTT. Amino acids: CASSSSGVSNQPQHF.

The V gene is TRBV9, the J gene TRBJ2-2, with D perhaps TRBD2 (6 bases). Germline V gene lookup returns CDR1 SGDLS and CDR2 YYNGEE. Between the trimmed V and J ends, which lost 0 bases and 2 bases, there was a span of 11 bases. This CDR3 spans 16 amino acids. The CDR3 DNA reads TGTGCCAGCAGCGTAGGGGGCGGGGTTAACACCGGGGAGCTGTTTTTT. Translated, it gives CASSVGGGVNTGELFF.

The chain is built from TRBV5-3 and TRBJ1-6, with 7 positions matching TRBD1. TRBV5-3 is an ORF, with its function uncertain. V lost 4 bases, J lost 5 bases, and 6 bases stayed unmatched. The CDR3 is 15 amino acids. The CDR3: CARSTPGQDNSPLHF. CDR3 in DNA: TGTGCCAGAAGCACCCCCGGACAGGATAATTCACCCCTCCACTTT.

J is TRBJ2-3 and V is TRBV13; a weak D match, TRBD2 (6 bases). Germline CDR1 and CDR2: PRHDT and FYEKMQ (reference sequence). The CDR3 has 16 residues. With 0 bases removed from V and 2 bases from J, the gap between germline ends came to 12 bases. CDR3 DNA: TGTGCCAGCAGCTTAGGGGTGGGAGGCGTCACAGATACGCAGTATTTT. Its translation is CASSLGVGGVTDTQYF.

V usage is TRBV4-2 and J usage is TRBJ2-7; 8 positions match TRBD2. Germline CDR1 and CDR2: LGHNA and YNFKEQ. Unmatched junction bases numbered 12, after V lost 0 bases and J lost 5 bases. The CDR3 has 17 residues. The CDR3 DNA reads TGTGCCAGCAGCCAAGAGGCGAGCGGGGGCCCCGGGAACGAGCAGTACTTC. Protein: CASSQEASGGPGNEQYF.

The chain is built from TRBV7-9 and TRBJ2-3; no clear D gene. The germline V gene has CDR1 SEHNR and CDR2 FQNEAQ (reference sequence). Trimming took off 2 bases at V and 4 bases at J, with 10 bases between the two ends. The length of the CDR3 is 14 residues. This CDR3 reads CASSLSSASDTQYF. DNA for the CDR3: TGTGCCAGCAGCTTAAGCTCGGCCTCAGATACGCAGTATTTT.

This chain connects TRBV2 to TRBJ2-7, with a possible D match to TRBD1 (5 bases). V dropped 4 bases and J dropped 4 bases, with 14 bases sitting between them. CDR3 length: 14 residues. CDR1 and CDR2 from the germline V gene are SNHLY and FYNNEI. The CDR3 DNA sequence: TGTGCCAGCAGTGCAACAGGCAGGAGATACGAGCAGTACTTC. This translates into CASSATGRRYEQYF.

The J gene is TRBJ1-6, the V gene TRBV19; no clear D. The CDR3 totals 15 residues. CDR1 and CDR2 (germline): LNHDA, SQIVND (reference sequence). Trimming removed 8 bases from V and 0 bases from J, with 11 bases in between. This CDR3 reads CASGRRSSYNSPLHF. The CDR3 region has the DNA TGTGCCAGTGGCCGGAGGAGCTCCTATAATTCACCCCTCCACTTT. The whole variable domain, filled in from reference TRBV19 and TRBJ1-6, reads DGGITQSPKYLFRKEGQNVTLSCEQNLNHDAMYWYRQDPGQGLRLIYYSQIVNDFQKGDIAEGYSVSREKKESFPLTVTSAQKNPTAFYLCASGRRSSYNSPLHFGNGTRLTVT.

The rearrangement joins TRBV29-1 to TRBJ1-5; maybe TRBD1 (6 bases). V was pared by 4 bases and J by 4 bases, with 17 bases between. Germline V gives CDR1 SQVTM, CDR2 ANQGSEA. The CDR3 sequence is 15 residues long. This chain's CDR3 is CSVGGGGTLNQPQHF. The CDR3 DNA reads TGCAGCGTTGGGGGGGGCGGGACATTGAATCAGCCCCAGCATTTT. The variable domain in full, completed from reference TRBV29-1 and TRBJ1-5, reads SAVISQKPSRDICQRGTSLTIQCQVDSQVTMMFWYRQQPGQSLTLIATANQGSEATYESGFVIDKFPISRPNLTFSTLTVSNMSPEDSSIYLCSVGGGGTLNQPQHFGDGTRLSIL.

The chain uses TRBV29-1 and TRBJ1-2; D gene ambiguous. V was pared by 0 bases and J by 2 bases, with 16 bases between. This CDR3 region has 16 residues. The germline V gene encodes CDR1 SQVTM and CDR2 ANQGSEA. CDR3 in DNA: TGCAGCGTTGAAGACTATGCGGCAGCGAGGAACTATGGCTACACCTTC. As protein: CSVEDYAAARNYGYTF.

The chain uses TRBV27 and TRBJ2-1, with 7 bases fitting TRBD1. Germline V CDR1 and CDR2: MNHEY, SMNVEV (reference sequence). Trimming at V came to 5 bases and at J to 10 bases, leaving 11 bases not matched to a gene. The CDR3 runs to 14 residues. CDR3 protein: CASSLGTERREQFF. The CDR3 DNA follows: TGTGCCAGCAGTCTAGGGACAGAAAGACGGGAGCAGTTCTTC.

The chain links TRBV5-1 to TRBJ1-2; D gene ambiguous. The CDR3 length is 12 residues. Trimming shortened V by 4 bases and J by 7 bases, and 11 bases separated the two germline ends. Germline lookup yields CDR1 SGHRS and CDR2 YFSETQ. The CDR3 loop reads CASSPSNRGYTF. CDR3 in DNA: TGCGCCAGCAGCCCGTCTAATCGTGGCTACACCTTC.

This chain connects TRBV10-2 to TRBJ2-7, with 14 nucleotides matching TRBD2. CDR3 size: 17 residues. From germline, CDR1 is WSHSY and CDR2 SAAADI. The ends lost 6 bases at V and 2 bases at J; junction bases unmatched: 9. The CDR3 reads CASREGLAGVPTYEQYF. CDR3 sequence (DNA): TGCGCCAGCAGGGAGGGACTAGCGGGGGTACCGACCTACGAGCAGTACTTC.

V and J are TRBV5-1 and TRBJ2-2; tentatively, D is TRBD1 (5 bases). V lost 0 bases and J lost 3, with 9 bases in between. Germline loops: CDR1 SGHRS, CDR2 YFSETQ. The CDR3 has 15 residues. CDR3 sequence: CASSLVDKDTGELFF. Written as DNA, the CDR3 is TGCGCCAGCAGCTTGGTGGACAAGGACACCGGGGAGCTGTTTTTT.

The chain has TRBV6-5 and TRBJ2-7; D possibly corresponds to TRBD1 (5 bases). The germline V gene encodes CDR1 MNHEY and CDR2 SVGAGI. V lost 5 bases and J lost 1, with 9 bases in between. The CDR3 consists of 13 residues. CDR3 protein: CASSTRTSYEQYF. For the CDR3, the DNA is TGTGCCAGCAGTACACGGACATCCTACGAGCAGTACTTC.

V usage is TRBV9 and J usage is TRBJ1-4, with 7 bases fitting TRBD1. CDR1 is SGDLS and CDR2 is YYNGEE in the germline V gene. The CDR3 has 16 amino acids. After removal of 2 bases from V and 7 bases from J, the junction contained 11 bases not matched to a gene. CDR3 protein: CASSVSPSGGVEKLFF. The DNA of the CDR3 is TGTGCCAGCAGCGTCTCTCCCTCAGGGGGGGTTGAAAAACTGTTTTTT.

This chain uses TRBV28 with TRBJ2-1; 13 bases align to TRBD2. Unmatched junction bases numbered 4, after V lost 5 bases and J lost 0 bases. The CDR3 is made up of 17 amino acids. Per the germline V gene, CDR1 is MDHEN and CDR2 is SYDVKM. The CDR3 loop is CASSPGTSGISYNEQFF. The CDR3 DNA sequence: TGTGCCAGCAGTCCTGGGACTAGCGGGATCTCCTACAATGAGCAGTTCTTC.

This clone appeared a single time. The CDR3 here is CASKTAGGSYNEQFF. DNA of the CDR3: TGTGCCAGTAAAACGGCGGGGGGCTCCTACAATGAGCAGTTCTTC. The chain links TRBV19 to TRBJ2-1, with TRBD2 identical over 8 bases. The germline gives CDR1 LNHDA, CDR2 SQIVND (reference sequence). The V gene end was trimmed by 7 bases and the J gene end by 0 bases; junction bases not matched to a gene: 5. The CDR3 totals 15 residues.

The rearrangement joins TRBV6-5 to TRBJ2-1; TRBD2 agrees at 13 bases. The CDR3 extends over 15 amino acids. The ends lost 6 bases at V and 10 bases at J; junction bases unmatched: 9. Germline CDR1 and CDR2: MNHEY and SVGAGI. CDR3 bases: TGTGCCAGCAGCGACGAAGGACTAGCGGGAGACGAGCAGTTCTTC. Translation: CASSDEGLAGDEQFF.

As DNA, the CDR3 is TGTGCCAGCAGTGAAGCGTTCCGAGGAAACACCATATATTTT. Its protein is CASSEAFRGNTIYF. The chain has TRBV6-1 and TRBJ1-3; D unresolved. Trimming stripped 0 bases from V and 4 bases from J, with 7 bases between. CDR3 size: 14 residues. Germline V gene lookup returns CDR1 MNHNS and CDR2 SASEGT.

J is TRBJ2-7 and V is TRBV6-5, with a weak D call TRBD1 (6 bases). With 6 bases removed from V and 2 bases from J, the gap between germline ends came to 17 bases. Germline CDR1 MNHEY, CDR2 SVGAGI. The CDR3 loop spans 15 amino acids. The CDR3 sequence is CASSRDRFGTYEQYF. The CDR3 DNA reads as TGTGCCAGCAGCCGTGACAGGTTTGGTACCTACGAGCAGTACTTC.